The T cell receptor beta chain under discussion was sequenced for a study of cytomegalovirus exposure and HLA in healthy donors. The study, taken as a whole, reports: In a later analysis, specific HLA alleles were associated with approximately 17,000 TCR beta sequences at a 0.05 false discovery rate. As confirmed in vitro, a few CMV-associated chains were specific for CMV antigens. In an earlier analysis, about 87% or about 30%: the productive usage of most TCR beta V segments. In a later analysis, DRB1 alleles had the most associated TCRs; HLA-C alleles the fewest.

For this clone: What it recognizes is unknown.

The PCR was carried out with 60 Vbeta primers and 13 Jbeta primers. Some clones are missing from TCRdb's copy, which holds only in-frame ones; the method was immunoSEQ multiplex PCR. This repertoire includes around 100,000 clones. Material for sequencing was PBMCs. The sequence derives from a man between 40 and 49 years old in good health and CMV-seronegative.

The CDR3 region is CASGSGPTDTQYF. For the CDR3, the DNA is TGTGCCAGCGGTAGCGGACCCACAGATACGCAGTATTTT. This rearrangement joins TRBV28 to TRBJ2-3, with a possible D match to TRBD2 (6 bases). Trimming stripped 8 bases from V and 2 bases from J, with 11 bases between. CDR1 and CDR2 from the germline V gene are MDHEN and SYDVKM. This CDR3 has 13 residues.